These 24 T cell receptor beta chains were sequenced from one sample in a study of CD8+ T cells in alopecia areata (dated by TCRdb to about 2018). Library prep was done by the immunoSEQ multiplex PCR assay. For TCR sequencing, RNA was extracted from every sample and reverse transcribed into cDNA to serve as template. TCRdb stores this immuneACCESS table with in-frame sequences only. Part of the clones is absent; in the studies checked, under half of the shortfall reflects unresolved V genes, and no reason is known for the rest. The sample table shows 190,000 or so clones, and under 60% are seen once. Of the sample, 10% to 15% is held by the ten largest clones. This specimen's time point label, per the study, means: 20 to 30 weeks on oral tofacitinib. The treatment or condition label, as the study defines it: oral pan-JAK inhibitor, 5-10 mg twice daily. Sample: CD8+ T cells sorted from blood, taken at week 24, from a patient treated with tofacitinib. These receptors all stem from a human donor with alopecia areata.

The chain's CDR3 is CSVERGRGEGGYTF. For the CDR3, the DNA is TGCAGCGTTGAAAGGGGCCGGGGAGAGGGGGGCTACACCTTC. The chain combines TRBV29-1 with TRBJ1-2, with D tentatively TRBD1 (5 bases). Germline V gives CDR1 SQVTM, CDR2 ANQGSEA. The ends were cut back, 2 bases at V and 8 bases at J, with 18 bases in the middle. The CDR3 loop spans 14 amino acids.

The CDR3 is CASSPRDLGTDTQYF. CDR3 nucleotide sequence: TGTGCCAGCAGCCCCCGGGACCTCGGCACAGATACGCAGTATTTT. The rearrangement links TRBV14 to TRBJ2-3; TRBD1 or TRBD2 may be the D gene (5 bases each). Germline values: CDR1 SGHDN, CDR2 FVKESK. V lost 4 bases, J lost 1 base, and 12 bases lay in between. The length of the CDR3 is 15 residues.

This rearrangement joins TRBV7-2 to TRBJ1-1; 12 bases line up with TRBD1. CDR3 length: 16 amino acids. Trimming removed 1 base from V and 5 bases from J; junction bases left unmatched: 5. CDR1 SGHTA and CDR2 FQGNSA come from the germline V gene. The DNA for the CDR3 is TGTGCCAGCAGCTTAGGTGGGGACAGGGGGCTGACTGAAGCTTTCTTT. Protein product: CASSLGGDRGLTEAFF. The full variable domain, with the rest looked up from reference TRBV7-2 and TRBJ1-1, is GAGVSQSPSNKVTEKGKDVELRCDPISGHTALYWYRQSLGQGLEFLIYFQGNSAPDKSGLPSDRFSAERTGGSVSTLTIQRTQQEDSAVYLCASSLGGDRGLTEAFFGQGTRLTVV.

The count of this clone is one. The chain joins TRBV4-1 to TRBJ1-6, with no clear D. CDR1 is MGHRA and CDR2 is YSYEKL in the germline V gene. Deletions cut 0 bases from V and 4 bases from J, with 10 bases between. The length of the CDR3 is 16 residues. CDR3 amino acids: CASSQEGRSYNSPLHF. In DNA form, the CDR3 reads TGCGCCAGCAGCCAAGAGGGCAGGAGTTATAATTCACCCCTCCACTTT.

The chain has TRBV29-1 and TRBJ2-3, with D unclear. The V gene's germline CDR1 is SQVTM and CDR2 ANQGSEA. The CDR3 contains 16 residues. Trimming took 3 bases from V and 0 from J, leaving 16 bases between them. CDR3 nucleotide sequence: TGCAGCGTTGAGGGTCGTCGAGAGCCTAGCACAGATACGCAGTATTTT. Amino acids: CSVEGRREPSTDTQYF.

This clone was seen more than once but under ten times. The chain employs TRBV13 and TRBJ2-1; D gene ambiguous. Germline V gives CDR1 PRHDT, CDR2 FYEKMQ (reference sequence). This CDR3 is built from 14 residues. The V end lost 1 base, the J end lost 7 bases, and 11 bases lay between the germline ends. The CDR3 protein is CASSLDAGNNEQFF. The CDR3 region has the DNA TGTGCCAGCAGCTTAGATGCTGGGAATAATGAGCAGTTCTTC.

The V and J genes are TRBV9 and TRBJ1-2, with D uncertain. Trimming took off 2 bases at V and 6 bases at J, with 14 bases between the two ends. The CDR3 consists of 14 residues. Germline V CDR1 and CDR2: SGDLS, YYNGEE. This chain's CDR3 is CASSVVERWDGYTF. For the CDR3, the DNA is TGTGCCAGCAGCGTTGTGGAACGGTGGGATGGCTACACCTTC.

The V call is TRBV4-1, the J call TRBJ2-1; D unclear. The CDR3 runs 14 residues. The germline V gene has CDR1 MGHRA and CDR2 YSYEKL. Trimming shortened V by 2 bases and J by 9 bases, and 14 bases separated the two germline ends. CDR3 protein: CASSQPGSVGEQFF. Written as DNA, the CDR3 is TGCGCCAGCAGCCAACCGGGCTCTGTTGGTGAGCAGTTCTTC.

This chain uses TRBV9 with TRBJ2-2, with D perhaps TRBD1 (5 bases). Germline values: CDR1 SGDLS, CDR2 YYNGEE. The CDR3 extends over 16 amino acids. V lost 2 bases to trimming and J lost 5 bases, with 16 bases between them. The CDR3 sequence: CASSVQEGVNTGELFF. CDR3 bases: TGTGCCAGCAGCGTCCAAGAAGGGGTGAATACCGGGGAGCTGTTTTTT.

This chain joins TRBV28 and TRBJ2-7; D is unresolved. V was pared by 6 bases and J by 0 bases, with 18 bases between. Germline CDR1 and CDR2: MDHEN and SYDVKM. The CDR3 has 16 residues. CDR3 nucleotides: TGTGCCAGCAGCGAACCGGTTGCGGTTAGCTCCTACGAGCAGTACTTC. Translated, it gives CASSEPVAVSSYEQYF.

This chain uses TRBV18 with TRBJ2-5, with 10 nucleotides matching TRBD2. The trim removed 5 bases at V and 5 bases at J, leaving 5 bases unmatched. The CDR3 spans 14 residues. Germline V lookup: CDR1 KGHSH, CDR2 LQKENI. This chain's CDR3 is CASSSASGGETQYF. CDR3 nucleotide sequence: TGTGCCAGCTCATCTGCTAGCGGGGGTGAGACCCAGTACTTC.

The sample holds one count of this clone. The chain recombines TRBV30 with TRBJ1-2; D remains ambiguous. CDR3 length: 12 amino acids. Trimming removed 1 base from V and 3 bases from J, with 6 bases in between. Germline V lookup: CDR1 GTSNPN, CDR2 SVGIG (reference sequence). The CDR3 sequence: CAWSAIDYGYTF. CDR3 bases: TGTGCCTGGAGTGCGATAGACTATGGCTACACCTTC. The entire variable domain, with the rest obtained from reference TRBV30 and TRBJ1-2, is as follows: SQTIHQWPATLVQPVGSPLSLECTVEGTSNPNLYWYRQAAGRGLQLLFYSVGIGQISSEVPQNLSASRPQDRQFILSSKKLLLSDSGFYLCAWSAIDYGYTFGSGTRLTVV.

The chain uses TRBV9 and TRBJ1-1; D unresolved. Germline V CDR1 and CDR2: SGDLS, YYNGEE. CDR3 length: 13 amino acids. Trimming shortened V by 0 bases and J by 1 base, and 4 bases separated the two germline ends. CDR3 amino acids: CASSVAGNTEAFF. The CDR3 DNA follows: TGTGCCAGCAGCGTAGCTGGGAACACTGAAGCTTTCTTT.

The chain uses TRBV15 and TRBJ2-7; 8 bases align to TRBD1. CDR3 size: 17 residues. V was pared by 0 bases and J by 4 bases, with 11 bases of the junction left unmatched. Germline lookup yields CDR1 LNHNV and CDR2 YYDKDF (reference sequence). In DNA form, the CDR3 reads TGTGCCACCAGCAGAGACCTCGGGACAGGAACCAGTTACGAGCAGTACTTC. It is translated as CATSRDLGTGTSYEQYF.

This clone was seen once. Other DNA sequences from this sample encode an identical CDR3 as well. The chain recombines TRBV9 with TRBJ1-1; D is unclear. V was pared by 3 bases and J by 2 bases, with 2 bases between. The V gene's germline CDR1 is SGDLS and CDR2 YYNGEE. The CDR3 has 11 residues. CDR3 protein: CASSANTEAFF. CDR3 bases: TGTGCCAGCAGCGCTAACACTGAAGCTTTCTTT.

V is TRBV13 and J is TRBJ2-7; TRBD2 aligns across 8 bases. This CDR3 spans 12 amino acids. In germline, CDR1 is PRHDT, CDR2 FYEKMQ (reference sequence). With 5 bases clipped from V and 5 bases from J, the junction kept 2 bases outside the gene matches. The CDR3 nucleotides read TGTGCCAGCAGCCCGCGGGGGGACGAGCAGTACTTC. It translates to CASSPRGDEQYF.

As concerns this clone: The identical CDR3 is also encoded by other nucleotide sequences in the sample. In nucleotides, the CDR3 is TGTGCCAGCAGTTTAACGATGAACACTGAAGCTTTCTTT. This translates into CASSLTMNTEAFF. The chain links TRBV27 to TRBJ1-1, with no clear D. CDR1 is MNHEY, CDR2 SMNVEV, per germline (reference sequence). The CDR3 length is 13 residues. The V end lost 2 bases, the J end lost 0 bases, and 4 bases lay between the germline ends.

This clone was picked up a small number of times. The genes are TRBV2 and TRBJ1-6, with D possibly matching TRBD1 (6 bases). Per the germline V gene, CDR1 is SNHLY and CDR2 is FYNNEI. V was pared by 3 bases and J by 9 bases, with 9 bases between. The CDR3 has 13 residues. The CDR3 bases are TGTGCCAGCAGTGAGGGGGGCCGTTCACCCCTCCACTTT. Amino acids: CASSEGGRSPLHF.

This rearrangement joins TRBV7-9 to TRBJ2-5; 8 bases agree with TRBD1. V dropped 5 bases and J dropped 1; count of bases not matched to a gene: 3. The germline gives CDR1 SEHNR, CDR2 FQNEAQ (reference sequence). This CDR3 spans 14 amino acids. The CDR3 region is CASSSGQGQETQYF. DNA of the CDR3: TGTGCCAGCAGCAGTGGACAGGGCCAAGAGACCCAGTACTTC.

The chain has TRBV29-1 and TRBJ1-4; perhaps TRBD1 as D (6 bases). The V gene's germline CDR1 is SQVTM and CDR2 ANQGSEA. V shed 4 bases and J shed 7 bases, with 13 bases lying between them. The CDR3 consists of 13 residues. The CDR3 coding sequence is TGCAGCGTTGCGAAAGGGGGGGGTGAAAAACTGTTTTTT. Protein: CSVAKGGGEKLFF.

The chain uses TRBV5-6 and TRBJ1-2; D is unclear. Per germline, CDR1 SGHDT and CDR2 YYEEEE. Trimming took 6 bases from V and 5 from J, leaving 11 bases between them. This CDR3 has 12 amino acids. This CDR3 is CASKKRDYGYTF. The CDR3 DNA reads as TGTGCCAGCAAAAAACGGGATTATGGCTACACCTTC.

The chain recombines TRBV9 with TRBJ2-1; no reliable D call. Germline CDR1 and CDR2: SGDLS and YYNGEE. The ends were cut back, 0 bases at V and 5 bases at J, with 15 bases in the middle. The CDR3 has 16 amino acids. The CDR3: CASSVAGATGHNEQFF. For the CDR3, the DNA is TGTGCCAGCAGCGTAGCCGGCGCGACGGGCCACAATGAGCAGTTCTTC. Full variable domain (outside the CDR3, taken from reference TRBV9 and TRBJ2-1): DSGVTQTPKHLITATGQRVTLRCSPRSGDLSVYWYQQSLDQGLQFLIQYYNGEERAKGNILERFSAQQFPDLHSELNLSSLELGDSALYFCASSVAGATGHNEQFFGPGTRLTVL.

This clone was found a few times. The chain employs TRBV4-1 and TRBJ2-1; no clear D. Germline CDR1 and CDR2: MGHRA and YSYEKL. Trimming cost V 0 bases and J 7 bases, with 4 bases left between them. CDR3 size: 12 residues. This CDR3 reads CASSQDKNEQFF. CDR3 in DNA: TGCGCCAGCAGCCAAGATAAGAATGAGCAGTTCTTC.

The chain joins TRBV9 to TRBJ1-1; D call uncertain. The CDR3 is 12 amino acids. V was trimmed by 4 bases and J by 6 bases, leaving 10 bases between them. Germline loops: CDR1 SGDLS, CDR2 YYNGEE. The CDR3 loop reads CASSPGIPEAFF. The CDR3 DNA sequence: TGTGCCAGCAGCCCGGGGATACCTGAAGCTTTCTTT.